This T cell receptor (beta chain) was identified during a study of cytomegalovirus exposure and HLA in healthy donors. Germline lookup yields CDR1 SGHAT and CDR2 FQNNGV. The CDR3 contains 14 residues. V lost 5 bases and J 2 bases, leaving 13 bases between the germline ends. Note on this clone: Its antigen is as yet unknown.

The study ran its PCR with 60 Vbeta and 13 Jbeta primers. Using immunoSEQ multiplex PCR, the repertoire was profiled, and TCRdb retains in-frame clones only, with some absent. This table holds approximately 47,000 clones. Overall study findings and caveats: Some V segments, TRBV6-2 and TRBV6-3 among them, were indistinguishable and were therefore excluded. Under in vitro conditions, a few CMV-associated chains were confirmed as specific for CMV antigens.

Sequencing was performed on PBMCs. The rearrangement uses TRBV11-2 and TRBJ2-7, with a weak D call TRBD2 (6 bases). The receptor was derived from a male donor in good health and CMV-seronegative. CDR3 loop: CASSGGTDPYEQYF. The CDR3 nucleotides are TGTGCCAGCAGCGGCGGGACTGATCCCTACGAGCAGTACTTC.